This T cell receptor (beta chain) comes out of a study of OX40 agonist ivuxolimab in advanced cancers. As for the study in general: Six ivuxolimab dose levels, 0.01 to 10 mg/kg, were given intravenously every 2 weeks. The dose-escalation group included hepatocellular carcinoma, melanoma, renal cell carcinoma and head and neck cancer. Study-level results: Within 6 weeks, CD4+ and CD8+ blood T cells expanded clonally at 0.1 to 3.0 mg/kg. CD8+ T cells averaged more expanded clones than CD4+.

Note on this clone: Antigen specificity is unknown.

Per germline, CDR1 SGHRS and CDR2 YFSETQ. The CDR3 loop spans 16 amino acids. J gave up 4 bases and V 3 bases, and 8 bases lay outside the gene matches. Only in-frame clones appear in the TCRdb table, and some are missing; sequencing was by immunoSEQ multiplex PCR. The sample contains 68,000 or so clones, roughly 85% of which appear only once. The input for sequencing was CD4+ or CD8+ T cells sorted from blood, taken in a trial of the OX40 agonist ivuxolimab. V is TRBV5-1 and J is TRBJ2-2; 8 nucleotides align to TRBD1. The source is an adult with an advanced solid tumor such as melanoma, head and neck, liver or kidney cancer. CDR3 bases: TGCGCCAGCAGCTCGCCGACAGGGGTCGTCACCGGGGAGCTGTTTTTT. Translated: CASSSPTGVVTGELFF. The entire variable domain, with the rest obtained from reference TRBV5-1 and TRBJ2-2, is as follows: KAGVTQTPRYLIKTRGQQVTLSCSPISGHRSVSWYQQTPGQGLQFLFEYFSETQRNKGNFPGRFSGRQFSNSRSEMNVSTLELGDSALYLCASSSPTGVVTGELFFGEGSRLTVL.